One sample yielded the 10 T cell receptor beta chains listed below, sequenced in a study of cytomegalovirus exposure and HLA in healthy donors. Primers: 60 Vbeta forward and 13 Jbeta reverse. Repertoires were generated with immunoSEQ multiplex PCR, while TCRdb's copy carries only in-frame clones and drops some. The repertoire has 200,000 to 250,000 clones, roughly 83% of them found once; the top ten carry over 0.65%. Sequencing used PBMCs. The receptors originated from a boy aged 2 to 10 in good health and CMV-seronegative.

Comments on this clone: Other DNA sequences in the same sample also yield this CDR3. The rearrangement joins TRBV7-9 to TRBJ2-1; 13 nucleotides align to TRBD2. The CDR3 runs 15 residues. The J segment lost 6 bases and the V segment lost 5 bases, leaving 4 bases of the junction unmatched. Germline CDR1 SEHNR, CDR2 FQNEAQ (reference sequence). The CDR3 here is CASSRRTSGSNEQFF. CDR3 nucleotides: TGTGCCAGCAGCCGCAGGACTAGCGGGAGCAATGAGCAGTTCTTC.

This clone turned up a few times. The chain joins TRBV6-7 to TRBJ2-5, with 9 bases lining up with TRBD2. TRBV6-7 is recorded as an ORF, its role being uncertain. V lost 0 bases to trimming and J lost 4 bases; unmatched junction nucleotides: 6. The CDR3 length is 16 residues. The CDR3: CASSYSGLAAGETQYF. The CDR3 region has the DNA TGTGCCAGCAGTTACTCGGGACTAGCAGCGGGAGAGACCCAGTACTTC.

CDR3 residues: CASSGTRPSSYNEQFF. CDR3 coding DNA: TGCGCCAGCAGTGGCACTAGACCAAGCTCCTACAATGAGCAGTTCTTC. The chain combines TRBV4-1 with TRBJ2-1; D possibly corresponds to TRBD2 (5 bases). The CDR3 totals 16 residues. Per germline, CDR1 MGHRA and CDR2 YSYEKL. V lost 6 bases and J lost 0, with 15 bases in between.

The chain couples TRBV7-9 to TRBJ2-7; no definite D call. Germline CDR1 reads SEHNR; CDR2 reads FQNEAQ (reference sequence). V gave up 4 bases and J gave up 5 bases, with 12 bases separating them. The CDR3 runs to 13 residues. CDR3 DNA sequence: TGTGCCAGCAGCTCAACGGGTAACCACGAGCAGTACTTC. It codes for CASSSTGNHEQYF.

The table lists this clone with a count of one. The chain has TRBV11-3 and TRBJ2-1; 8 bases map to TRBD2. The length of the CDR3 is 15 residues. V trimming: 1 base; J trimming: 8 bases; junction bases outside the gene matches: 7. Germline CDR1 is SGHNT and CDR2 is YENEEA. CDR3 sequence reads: CASSLGVRTSHEQFF. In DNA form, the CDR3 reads TGTGCCAGCAGCTTAGGGGTCCGGACTAGCCATGAGCAGTTCTTC.

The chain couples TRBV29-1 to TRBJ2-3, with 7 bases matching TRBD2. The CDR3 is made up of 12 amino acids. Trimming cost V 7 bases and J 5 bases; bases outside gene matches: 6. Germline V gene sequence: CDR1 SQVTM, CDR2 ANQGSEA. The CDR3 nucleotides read TGCAGCGCTTGCCCTAGCGGAGATACGCAGTATTTT. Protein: CSACPSGDTQYF.

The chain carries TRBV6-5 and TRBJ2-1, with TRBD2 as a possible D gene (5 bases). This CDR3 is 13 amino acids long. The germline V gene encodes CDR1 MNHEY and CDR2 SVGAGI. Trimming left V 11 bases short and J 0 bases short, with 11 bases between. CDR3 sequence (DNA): TGTGCCGGCGAGCGGAGCTCCTACAATGAGCAGTTCTTC. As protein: CAGERSSYNEQFF.

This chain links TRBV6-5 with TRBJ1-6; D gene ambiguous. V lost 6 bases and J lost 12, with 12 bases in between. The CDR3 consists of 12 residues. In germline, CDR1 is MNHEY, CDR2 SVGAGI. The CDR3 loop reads CASSHGKLPLHF. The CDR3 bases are TGTGCCAGCAGCCACGGGAAATTACCCCTCCACTTT.

This CDR3 reads CASSRLKGVYNEQFF. CDR3 bases: TGTGCCAGCAGTCGCTTAAAGGGGGTATACAATGAGCAGTTCTTC. The rearrangement links TRBV4-2 to TRBJ2-1, with D perhaps TRBD1 (6 bases). CDR3 length: 15 amino acids. Germline lookup yields CDR1 LGHNA and CDR2 YNFKEQ. V dropped 6 bases and J dropped 4 bases, with 16 bases sitting between them.

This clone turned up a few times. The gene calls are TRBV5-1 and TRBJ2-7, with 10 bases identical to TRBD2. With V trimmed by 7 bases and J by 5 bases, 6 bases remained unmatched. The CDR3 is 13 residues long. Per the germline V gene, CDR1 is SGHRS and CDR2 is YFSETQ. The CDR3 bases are TGCGCCAGCCGAGCGGGAGGGAGGGACGAGCAGTACTTC. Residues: CASRAGGRDEQYF.